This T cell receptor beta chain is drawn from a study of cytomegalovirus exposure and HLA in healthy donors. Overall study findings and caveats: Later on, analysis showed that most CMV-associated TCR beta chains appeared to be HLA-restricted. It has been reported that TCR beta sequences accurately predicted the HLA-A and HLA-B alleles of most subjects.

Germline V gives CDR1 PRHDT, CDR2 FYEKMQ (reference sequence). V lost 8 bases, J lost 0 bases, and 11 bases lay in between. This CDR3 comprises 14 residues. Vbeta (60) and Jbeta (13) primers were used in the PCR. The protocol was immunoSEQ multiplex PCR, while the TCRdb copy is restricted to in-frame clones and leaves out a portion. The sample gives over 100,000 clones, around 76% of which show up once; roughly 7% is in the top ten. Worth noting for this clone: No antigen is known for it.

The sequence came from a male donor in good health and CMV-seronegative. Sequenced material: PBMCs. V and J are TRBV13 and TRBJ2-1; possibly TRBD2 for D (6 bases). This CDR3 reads CASGAGSSYNEQFF. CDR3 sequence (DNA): TGTGCCAGCGGCGCGGGGAGCTCCTACAATGAGCAGTTCTTC.